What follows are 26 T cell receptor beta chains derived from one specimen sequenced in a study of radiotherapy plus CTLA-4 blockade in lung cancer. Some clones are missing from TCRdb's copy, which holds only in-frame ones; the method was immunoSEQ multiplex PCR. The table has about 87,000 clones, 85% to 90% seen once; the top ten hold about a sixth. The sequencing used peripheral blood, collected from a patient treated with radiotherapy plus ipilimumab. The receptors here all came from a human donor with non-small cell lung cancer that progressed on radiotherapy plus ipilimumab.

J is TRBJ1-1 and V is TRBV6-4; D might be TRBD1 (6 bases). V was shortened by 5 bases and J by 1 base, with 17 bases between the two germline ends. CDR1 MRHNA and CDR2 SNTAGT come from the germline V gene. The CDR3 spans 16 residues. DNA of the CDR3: TGTGCCAGCAGTCCTACAGGGCGCAGGAGGAACACTGAAGCTTTCTTT. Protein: CASSPTGRRRNTEAFF.

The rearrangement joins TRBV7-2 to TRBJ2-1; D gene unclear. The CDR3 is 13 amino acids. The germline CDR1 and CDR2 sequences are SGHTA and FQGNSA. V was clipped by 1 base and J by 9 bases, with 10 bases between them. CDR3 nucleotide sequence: TGTGCCAGCAGCTTAGACATAGTGGCTGAGCAGTTCTTC. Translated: CASSLDIVAEQFF.

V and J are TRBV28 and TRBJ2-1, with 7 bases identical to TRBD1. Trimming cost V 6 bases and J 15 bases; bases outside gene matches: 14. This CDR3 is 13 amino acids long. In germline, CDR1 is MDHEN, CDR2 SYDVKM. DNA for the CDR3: TGTGCCAGCAGCCTGACTGCCGAACAGGGGAGGTTCTTC. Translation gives CASSLTAEQGRFF.

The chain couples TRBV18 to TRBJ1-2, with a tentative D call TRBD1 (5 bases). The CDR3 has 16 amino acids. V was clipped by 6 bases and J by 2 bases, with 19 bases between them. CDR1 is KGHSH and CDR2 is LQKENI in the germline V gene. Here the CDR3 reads CASSYSSGGTNYGYTF. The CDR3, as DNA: TGTGCCAGCTCCTACTCCTCGGGAGGGACCAACTATGGCTACACCTTC.

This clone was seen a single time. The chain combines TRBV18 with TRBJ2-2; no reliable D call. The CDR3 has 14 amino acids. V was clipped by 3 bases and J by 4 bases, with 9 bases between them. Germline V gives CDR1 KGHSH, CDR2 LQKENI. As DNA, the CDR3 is TGTGCCAGCTCACCCGCTCCGGGCACCGGGGAGCTGTTTTTT. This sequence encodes CASSPAPGTGELFF.

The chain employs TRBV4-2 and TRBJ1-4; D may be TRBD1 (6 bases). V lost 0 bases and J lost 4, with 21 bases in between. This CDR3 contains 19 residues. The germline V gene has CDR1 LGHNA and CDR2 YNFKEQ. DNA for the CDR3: TGTGCCAGCAGCCAAGATTCCGTTCGTTCGGGGGGCCTTAATGAAAAACTGTTTTTT. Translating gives CASSQDSVRSGGLNEKLFF.

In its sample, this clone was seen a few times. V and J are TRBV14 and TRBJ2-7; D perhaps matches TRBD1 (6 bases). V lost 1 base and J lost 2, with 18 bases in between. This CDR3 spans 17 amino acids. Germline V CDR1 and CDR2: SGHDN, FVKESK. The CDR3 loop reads CASSQGGLLLTTYEQYF. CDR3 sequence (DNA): TGTGCCAGCAGCCAAGGGGGGCTACTTTTGACGACCTACGAGCAGTACTTC.

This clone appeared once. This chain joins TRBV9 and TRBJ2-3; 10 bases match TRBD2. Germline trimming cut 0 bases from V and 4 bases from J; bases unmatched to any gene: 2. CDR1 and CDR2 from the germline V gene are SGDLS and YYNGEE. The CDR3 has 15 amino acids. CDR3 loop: CASSVEAGGSDTQYF. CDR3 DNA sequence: TGTGCCAGCAGCGTAGAAGCGGGGGGGTCAGATACGCAGTATTTT.

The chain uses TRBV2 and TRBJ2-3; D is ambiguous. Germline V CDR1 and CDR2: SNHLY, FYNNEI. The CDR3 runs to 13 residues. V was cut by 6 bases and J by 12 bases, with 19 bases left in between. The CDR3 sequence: CASRAIDVASQYF. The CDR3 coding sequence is TGTGCCAGCAGGGCGATCGATGTGGCTTCCCAGTATTTT.

CDR3 DNA: TGTGCCTGGAGTGCTTACAGCAGCGAGCAGTACTTC. Its protein product is CAWSAYSSEQYF. The chain joins TRBV30 to TRBJ2-7; D remains unclear. CDR1 is GTSNPN and CDR2 is SVGIG in the germline V gene (reference sequence). The ends were cut back, 1 base at V and 6 bases at J, with 10 bases in the middle. CDR3 size: 12 residues.

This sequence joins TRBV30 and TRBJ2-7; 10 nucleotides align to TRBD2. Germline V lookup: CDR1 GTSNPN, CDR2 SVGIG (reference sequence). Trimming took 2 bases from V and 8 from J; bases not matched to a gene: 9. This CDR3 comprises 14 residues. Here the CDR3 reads CAWSPGGSGRKQYF. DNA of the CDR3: TGTGCCTGGAGTCCCGGGGGTAGCGGGAGGAAGCAGTACTTC.

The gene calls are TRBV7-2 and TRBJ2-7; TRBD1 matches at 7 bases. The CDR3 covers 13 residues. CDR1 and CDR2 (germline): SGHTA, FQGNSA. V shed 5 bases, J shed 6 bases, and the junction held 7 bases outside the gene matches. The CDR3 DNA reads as TGTGCCAGCAGCACGCTTAACAGGGGCGAGCAGTACTTC. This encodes CASSTLNRGEQYF.

CDR3 in amino acids: CASSPPGSVGARGVVGGYTF. The CDR3 DNA is TGTGCCAGCTCACCACCGGGATCGGTGGGCGCACGAGGGGTAGTAGGAGGCTACACCTTC. This chain connects TRBV18 to TRBJ1-2; tentative D call: TRBD1 (5 bases). CDR1 is KGHSH and CDR2 is LQKENI in the germline V gene. V gave up 0 bases and J gave up 8 bases, with 31 bases separating them. The CDR3 sequence is 20 residues long.

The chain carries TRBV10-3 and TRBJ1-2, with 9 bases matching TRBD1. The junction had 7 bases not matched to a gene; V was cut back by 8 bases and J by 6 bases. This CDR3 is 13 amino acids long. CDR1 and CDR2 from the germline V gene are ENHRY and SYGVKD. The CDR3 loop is CAIEGDRAHGYTF. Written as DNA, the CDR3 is TGTGCCATCGAAGGGGACAGGGCTCATGGCTACACCTTC.

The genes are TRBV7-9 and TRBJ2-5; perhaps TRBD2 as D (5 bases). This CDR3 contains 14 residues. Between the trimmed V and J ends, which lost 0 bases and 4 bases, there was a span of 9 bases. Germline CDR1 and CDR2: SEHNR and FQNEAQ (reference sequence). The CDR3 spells CASSLAGGRETQYF. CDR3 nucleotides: TGTGCCAGCAGCTTAGCGGGCGGGCGAGAGACCCAGTACTTC.

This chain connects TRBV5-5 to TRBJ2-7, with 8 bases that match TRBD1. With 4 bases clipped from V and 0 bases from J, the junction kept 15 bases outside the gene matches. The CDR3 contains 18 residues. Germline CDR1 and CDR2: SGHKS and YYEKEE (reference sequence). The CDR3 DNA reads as TGTGCCAGCAGCACCAGGACAGGGCAATACGTAAACTCCTACGAGCAGTACTTC. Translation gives CASSTRTGQYVNSYEQYF.

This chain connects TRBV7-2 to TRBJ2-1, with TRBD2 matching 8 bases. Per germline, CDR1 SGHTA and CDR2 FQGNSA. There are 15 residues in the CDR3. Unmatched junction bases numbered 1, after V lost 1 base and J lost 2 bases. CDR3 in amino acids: CASSLGGRPYNEQFF. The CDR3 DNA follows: TGTGCCAGCAGCTTAGGCGGGAGGCCCTACAATGAGCAGTTCTTC.

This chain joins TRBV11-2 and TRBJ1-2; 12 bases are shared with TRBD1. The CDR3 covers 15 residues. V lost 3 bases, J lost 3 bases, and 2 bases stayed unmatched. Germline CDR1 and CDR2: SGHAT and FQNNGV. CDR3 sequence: CASSLGTGGYYGYTF. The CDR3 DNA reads TGTGCCAGCAGCTTGGGGACAGGGGGCTACTATGGCTACACCTTC.

The CDR3: CASSPTGNQETQYF. As DNA, the CDR3 is TGTGCCAGTAGTCCAACCGGGAACCAAGAGACCCAGTACTTC. The V call is TRBV19, the J call TRBJ2-5, with D possibly matching TRBD2 (5 bases). Germline loops: CDR1 LNHDA, CDR2 SQIVND (reference sequence). V dropped 5 bases and J dropped 0 bases, with 10 bases sitting between them. The CDR3 covers 14 residues. Full variable domain (outside the CDR3, taken from reference TRBV19 and TRBJ2-5): DGGITQSPKYLFRKEGQNVTLSCEQNLNHDAMYWYRQDPGQGLRLIYYSQIVNDFQKGDIAEGYSVSREKKESFPLTVTSAQKNPTAFYLCASSPTGNQETQYFGPGTRLLVL.

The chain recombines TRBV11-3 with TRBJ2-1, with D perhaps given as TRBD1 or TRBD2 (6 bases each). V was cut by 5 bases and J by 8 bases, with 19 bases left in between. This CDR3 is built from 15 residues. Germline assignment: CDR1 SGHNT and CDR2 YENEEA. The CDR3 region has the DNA TGTGCCAGCAGCCCCCGTGGGGTGGGGGGCCATGAGCAGTTCTTC. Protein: CASSPRGVGGHEQFF.

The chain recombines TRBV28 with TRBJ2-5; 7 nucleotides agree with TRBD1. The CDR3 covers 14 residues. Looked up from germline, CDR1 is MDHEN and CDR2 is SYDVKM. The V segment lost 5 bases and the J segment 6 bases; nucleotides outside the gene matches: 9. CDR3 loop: CASSNRQGGQTQYF. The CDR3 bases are TGTGCCAGCAGTAACCGACAGGGTGGACAGACCCAGTACTTC.

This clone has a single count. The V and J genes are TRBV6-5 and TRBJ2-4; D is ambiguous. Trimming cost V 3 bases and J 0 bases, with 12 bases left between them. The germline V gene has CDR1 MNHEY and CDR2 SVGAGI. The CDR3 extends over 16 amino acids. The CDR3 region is CASSYESETAKNIQYF. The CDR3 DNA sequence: TGTGCCAGCAGTTATGAAAGCGAAACAGCCAAAAACATTCAGTACTTC.

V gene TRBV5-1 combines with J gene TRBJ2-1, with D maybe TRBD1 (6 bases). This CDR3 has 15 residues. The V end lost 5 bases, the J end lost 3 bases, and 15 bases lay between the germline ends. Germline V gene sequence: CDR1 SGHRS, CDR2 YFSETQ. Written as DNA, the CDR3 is TGCGCCAGCAGATCCTACCGGGACAACTACAATGAGCAGTTCTTC. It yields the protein CASRSYRDNYNEQFF.

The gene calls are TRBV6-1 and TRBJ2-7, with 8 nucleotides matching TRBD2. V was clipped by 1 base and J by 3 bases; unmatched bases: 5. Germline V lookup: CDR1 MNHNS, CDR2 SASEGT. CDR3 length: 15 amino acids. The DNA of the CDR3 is TGTGCCAGCAGTGAAGAGCGGACTAGCCGCTACGAGCAGTACTTC. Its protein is CASSEERTSRYEQYF.

CDR3 sequence reads: CASSVQGRVTEAFF. In DNA, the CDR3 is TGTGCCAGCAGCGTACAGGGGAGGGTCACTGAAGCTTTCTTT. The rearrangement joins TRBV7-8 to TRBJ1-1; 7 bases agree with TRBD1. The V gene's germline CDR1 is SGHVS and CDR2 FQNEAQ. The CDR3 runs 14 residues. J was trimmed by 4 bases and V by 5 bases; bases with no gene match: 7.

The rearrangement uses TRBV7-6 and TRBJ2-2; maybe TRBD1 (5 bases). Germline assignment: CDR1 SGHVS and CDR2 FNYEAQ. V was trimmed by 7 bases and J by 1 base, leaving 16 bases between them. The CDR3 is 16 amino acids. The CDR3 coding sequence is TGTGCCAGCAACACACTCCAGGACAAGAACACCGGGGAGCTGTTTTTT. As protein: CASNTLQDKNTGELFF.